One sample yielded the 8 T cell receptor beta chains listed below, sequenced in a study of T-cell reconstitution after alpha-beta-depleted transplantation in children. The TCRbeta library was prepared with unique molecular identifiers. TCRdb processed the PCR reads anew with MiXCR; each CDR3 protein has one entry. Of under 400,000 distinct CDR3 sequences listed, 20% to 30% were seen once; the top ten hold 10% to 11%. The starting material was PBMCs, mostly from graft donor cells, obtained 180 days after TCRalphabeta/CD19-depleted stem cell transplant. All receptors derive from a male patient under 18 who had a stem cell transplant for acute lymphoblastic leukemia, so the T cells may come from the graft donor.

The chain carries TRBV6-5 and TRBJ2-1; 7 nucleotides agree with TRBD1. V gave up 1 base and J gave up 6 bases; unmatched junction bases: 9. Looked up from germline, CDR1 is MNHEY and CDR2 is SVGAGI. CDR3 length: 16 amino acids. The CDR3 loop is CASSYWDRRIRNEQFF. CDR3 coding DNA: TGTGCCAGCAGTTACTGGGACAGACGGATTCGCAATGAGCAGTTCTTC.

The chain links TRBV24-1 to TRBJ2-3; 8 bases align to TRBD2. The V gene's germline CDR1 is KGHDR and CDR2 SFDVKD. V dropped 2 bases and J dropped 2; count of bases not matched to a gene: 2. The CDR3 runs 15 residues. CDR3 nucleotide sequence: TGTGCCACCAGTGATTGGCGGGAGGACACAGATACGCAGTATTTT. This translates into CATSDWREDTDTQYF.

This clonotype was recorded at least ten times. V usage is TRBV4-1 and J usage is TRBJ2-5, with 9 bases aligning to TRBD2. J was trimmed by 5 bases and V by 0 bases; bases with no gene match: 13. Germline loops: CDR1 MGHRA, CDR2 YSYEKL. The CDR3 is 18 amino acids. As DNA, the CDR3 is TGCGCCAGCAGCCAAGAGTGGGATAGCGGGAGTGCCCGGGAGACCCAGTACTTC. Protein sequence: CASSQEWDSGSARETQYF.

The chain joins TRBV12-3 or TRBV12-4 to TRBJ1-2; 7 bases match TRBD1. CDR3 length equals 12 residues. Trimming took 7 bases from V and 2 from J; bases not matched to a gene: 1. CDR3 in amino acids: CASMTGNYGYTF. CDR3 bases: TGTGCCAGCATGACAGGGAACTATGGCTACACCTTC.

The chain combines TRBV18 with TRBJ1-6, with D hard to call. CDR1 is KGHSH, CDR2 LQKENI, per germline. The V gene lost 3 bases and the J gene lost 8 bases, with 17 bases spanning the gap. This CDR3 has 16 amino acids. CDR3 bases: TGTGCCAGCTCACCGCAGACGGATACCCCGGATTCACCCCTCCACTTT. It specifies CASSPQTDTPDSPLHF.

This clonotype was seen repeatedly, ten times or more. This chain joins TRBV12-3 or TRBV12-4 and TRBJ2-3; TRBD1 matches 9 bases. The CDR3 extends over 14 amino acids. V gave up 10 bases and J gave up 4 bases; unmatched junction bases: 9. CDR3 sequence: CATKQGASPDTQYF. The CDR3 nucleotides are TGTGCCACCAAACAGGGGGCGAGCCCAGATACGCAGTATTTT.

V usage is TRBV15 and J usage is TRBJ2-7; D perhaps matches TRBD2 (5 bases). The germline gives CDR1 LNHNV, CDR2 YYDKDF (reference sequence). The CDR3 spans 16 residues. The ends were cut back, 3 bases at V and 4 bases at J, with 19 bases in the middle. This CDR3 reads CATSRTGGGLGYEQYF. For the CDR3, the DNA is TGTGCCACCAGCAGGACCGGAGGCGGACTTGGATACGAGCAGTACTTC. Complete variable domain (other parts from reference TRBV15 and TRBJ2-7): DAMVIQNPRYQVTQFGKPVTLSCSQTLNHNVMYWYQQKSSQAPKLLFHYYDKDFNNEADTPDNFQSRRPNTSFCFLDIRSPGLGDTAMYLCATSRTGGGLGYEQYFGPGTRLTVT.

This clonotype was detected only a few times. The J gene is TRBJ1-5, the V gene TRBV7-9, with a tentative D call TRBD1 (6 bases). The ends were cut back, 4 bases at V and 7 bases at J, with 29 bases in the middle. In germline, CDR1 is SEHNR, CDR2 FQNEAQ (reference sequence). The CDR3 covers 19 residues. CDR3 region: CASSSHMGTRGPVGQPQHF. The CDR3 DNA follows: TGTGCCAGCAGCTCCCATATGGGAACCAGGGGCCCGGTTGGGCAGCCCCAGCATTTT.